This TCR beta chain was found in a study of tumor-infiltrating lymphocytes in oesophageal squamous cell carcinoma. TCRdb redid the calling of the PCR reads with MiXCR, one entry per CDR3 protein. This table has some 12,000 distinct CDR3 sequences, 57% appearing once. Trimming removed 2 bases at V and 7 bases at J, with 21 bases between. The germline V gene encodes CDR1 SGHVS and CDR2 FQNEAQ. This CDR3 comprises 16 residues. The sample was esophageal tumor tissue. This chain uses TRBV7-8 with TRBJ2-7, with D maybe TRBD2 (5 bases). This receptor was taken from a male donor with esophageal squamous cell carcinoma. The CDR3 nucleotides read TGTGCCAGCAGCTTAAAAAGGCTAGTGACTAACAATGAGCAGTACTTC. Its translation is CASSLKRLVTNNEQYF.